This T cell receptor (beta chain) was recovered during a study of beta chain features in type 1 diabetes. Study-level points and caveats: Type 1 diabetes patients showed a moderate but significant shortening of TCRB CDR3s in all four CD4+ subsets.

This clone has more than one count but fewer than ten. Its cognate antigen is unknown. Expressed TCRB transcripts were sequenced because the entire RNA isolate underwent reverse transcription. TCRdb keeps only in-frame clones here, not all; method: immunoSEQ multiplex PCR. This table holds 200,000 to 250,000 clones, about 15% found once. The CDR3 is 16 amino acids. The trim removed 7 bases at V and 3 bases at J, leaving 14 bases unmatched. Per germline, CDR1 MDHEN and CDR2 SYDVKM. Sequencing was carried out using naive CD4+ T cells from blood. The sequence came from a man aged 30 to 39 with type 1 diabetes. The chain employs TRBV28 and TRBJ2-7; 8 nucleotides agree with TRBD1. The CDR3 spells CASTEGGTGGIYEQYF. In DNA form, the CDR3 reads TGTGCCAGCACCGAAGGGGGGACAGGAGGTATCTACGAGCAGTACTTC. The full variable domain, completed using reference TRBV28 and TRBJ2-7, is DVKVTQSSRYLVKRTGEKVFLECVQDMDHENMFWYRQDPGLGLRLIYFSYDVKMKEKGDIPEGYSVSREKKERFSLILESASTNQTSMYLCASTEGGTGGIYEQYFGPGTRLTVT.